This paragraph covers one T cell receptor beta chain sequence. Its specificity is unknown. TCRdb called the 5' RACE reads again in MiXCR, with one record for every CDR3 protein. There are roughly 1,500,000 distinct CDR3 sequences in the sample; around 33% occur only once, and about 0.25% lies in the top ten. The data are from a study of identical twins. Study-wide findings and caveats: The conclusions drew on cross-sectional statistical analysis instead of tracking the same donors. Memory repertoires lacked the insertion deficit that abundant cord blood beta clonotypes showed. Sequences that were out-of-frame, alpha and twin-shared displayed an excess of low generation probability. Out-of-frame TCR alpha sharing in monozygotic twins exceeded recombination model predictions.

This CDR3 spans 11 amino acids. Per the germline V gene, CDR1 is SGHRS and CDR2 is YFSETQ. Between the trimmed V and J ends, which lost 4 bases and 8 bases, there was a span of 8 bases. This receptor was taken from a newborn girl in good health. The chain combines TRBV5-1 with TRBJ2-3; D gene unclear. Sequences were obtained from cord blood. CDR3 DNA: TGCGCCAGCAGCATAGATGGTACGCAGTATTTT. Residues: CASSIDGTQYF. Combining the CDR3 with reference TRBV5-1 and TRBJ2-3 gives the whole variable domain KAGVTQTPRYLIKTRGQQVTLSCSPISGHRSVSWYQQTPGQGLQFLFEYFSETQRNKGNFPGRFSGRQFSNSRSEMNVSTLELGDSALYLCASSIDGTQYFGPGTRLTVL.